The clone carrying this T cell receptor (beta chain) was detected once. The data derive from a study of blood T cells in healthy people across ages. PCR was performed a second time for roughly 7 to 12 cycles using a sample-barcoded 5' primer and a J-beta primer mix. TCRdb reprocessed the 5' RACE reads with MiXCR, giving one entry per CDR3 protein. The sample includes roughly 800,000 distinct CDR3 sequences, 55% to 75% of them seen just once. Researchers isolated at least 7 million PBMCs per sample. The source material was blood. This receptor was identified in a man aged 30-40 years in good health.

DNA of the CDR3: TGTGCCAGCAGCTTAGTAAGTACAGGGGTGAACACTGAAGCTTTCTTT. Translated: CASSLVSTGVNTEAFF. V usage is TRBV7-2 and J usage is TRBJ1-1; 7 bases map to TRBD1. V trimming: 1 base; J trimming: 0 bases; junction bases outside the gene matches: 5. The CDR3 runs 16 residues. Germline CDR1 reads SGHTA; CDR2 reads FQGNSA. Based on the CDR3 plus reference TRBV7-2 and TRBJ1-1, the full variable domain is GAGVSQSPSNKVTEKGKDVELRCDPISGHTALYWYRQSLGQGLEFLIYFQGNSAPDKSGLPSDRFSAERTGGSVSTLTIQRTQQEDSAVYLCASSLVSTGVNTEAFFGQGTRLTVV.